This note documents a single T cell receptor beta chain sequence. The data originate from a study of blood T cell repertoires in COVID-19. Study details: In each case, the material was cDNA or gDNA derived from T cells, B-cell-depleted T cells, or PBMCs.

The method was immunoSEQ multiplex PCR; TCRdb's version includes in-frame clones alone and lacks a portion of them. The table has about 480,000 clones, roughly 89% seen once. CDR1 and CDR2 (germline): MGHRA, YSYEKL. J gave up 3 bases and V 5 bases, and 10 bases lay outside the gene matches. The CDR3 is 16 amino acids. The source is a man younger than 30 with COVID-19, enrolled during active disease. The material sequenced was peripheral blood. The genes are TRBV4-1 and TRBJ2-7; TRBD2 agrees at 10 bases. CDR3 protein: CASSLGKAGGFYEQYF. For the CDR3, the DNA is TGCGCCAGCAGCTTGGGCAAAGCGGGAGGGTTCTACGAGCAGTACTTC.